Described below is a single T cell receptor beta chain sequence and its context. TCRdb's table, derived via immunoSEQ multiplex PCR, lists solely in-frame clones and lacks some. The data hold roughly 180,000 clones, with about 80% observed a single time. This sample was included in a study of blood T cell repertoires in COVID-19. The V gene's germline CDR1 is MNHEY and CDR2 SVGAGI. The CDR3 extends over 16 amino acids. Trimming removed 0 bases from V and 0 bases from J; junction bases left unmatched: 3. The sequencing sample was made of PBMCs or T cells enriched from blood (not recorded which). This chain joins TRBV6-5 and TRBJ1-2; 8 bases align to TRBD1. This sequence was found in a man between 60 and 75 years old who had been exposed to COVID-19. CDR3 coding DNA: TGTGCCAGCAGTTACTCCCGGACAGGGACTAACTATGGCTACACCTTC. As protein: CASSYSRTGTNYGYTF.